A selection of T cell receptor beta chains follows, all from one sample in a study of T cells in Graves' hyperthyroidism and ophthalmopathy. TCRdb passed the multiplex PCR reads through MiXCR, listing each CDR3 protein once. The sample carries 350,000 or so distinct CDR3 sequences, about a sixth recorded once. The sequencing input was blood. Receptors originate from a woman in her thirties or forties with Graves' ophthalmopathy. CDR3s include the opening cysteine and the closing phenylalanine or tryptophan. A D gene is named only where the DNA matches it firmly. The size of a clone is reported for some rows only, either as once, few or many, or as a class for expanded clones.

d_gene	v_gene	abundance	j_gene	CDR3nt	CDR3aa
.	TRBV28	many	TRBJ2-7	TGTGCCAGCAGTCCTACCCGGGGCATATCTCACTCCTACGAGCAGTACTTC	CASSPTRGISHSYEQYF
.	TRBV11-2	many	TRBJ2-2	TGTGCCAGCAGCTTGACGGGGAACTTAGGGGAGCTGTTTTTT	CASSLTGNLGELFF
.	TRBV28	many	TRBJ1-3	TGTGCCAGCAGTTTGCCAGTTGGAAACACCATATATTTT	CASSLPVGNTIYF
TRBD2	TRBV6-1	.	TRBJ2-7	TGTGCCAGCAGGGCGGGAGATAGTACCTACGAGCAGTACTTC	CASRAGDSTYEQYF
.	TRBV24-1	few	TRBJ2-5	TGTGCCACCAGTGTGGGGCAAGTGGAGACCCAGTACTTC	CATSVGQVETQYF
TRBD1	TRBV30	few	TRBJ2-7	TGTGCCTGGAGATATATTCCGGGACAGGGTTCCTACGAGCAGTACTTC	CAWRYIPGQGSYEQYF
.	TRBV5-4	many	TRBJ1-2	TGTGCCAGCTCAAGGGGCGCAGAAGTAATCGGCTACACCTTC	CASSRGAEVIGYTF
.	TRBV20-1	many	TRBJ2-5	TGCAGTGCTAATCTAGCCCAAGAGACCCAGTACTTC	CSANLAQETQYF
.	TRBV11-2	many	TRBJ2-5	TGTGCCAGCAGCTTGACGGGAGAACGCCAAGAGACCCAGTACTTC	CASSLTGERQETQYF
.	TRBV27	many	TRBJ1-4	TGTGCCAGCCGCCCGGGGGGGACAAATAATGAAAAACTGTTTTTT	CASRPGGTNNEKLFF
.	TRBV12-3/TRBV12-4	many	TRBJ1-2	TGTGCCAGCAGTTTCTCGGTAGATGGCTACACCTTC	CASSFSVDGYTF